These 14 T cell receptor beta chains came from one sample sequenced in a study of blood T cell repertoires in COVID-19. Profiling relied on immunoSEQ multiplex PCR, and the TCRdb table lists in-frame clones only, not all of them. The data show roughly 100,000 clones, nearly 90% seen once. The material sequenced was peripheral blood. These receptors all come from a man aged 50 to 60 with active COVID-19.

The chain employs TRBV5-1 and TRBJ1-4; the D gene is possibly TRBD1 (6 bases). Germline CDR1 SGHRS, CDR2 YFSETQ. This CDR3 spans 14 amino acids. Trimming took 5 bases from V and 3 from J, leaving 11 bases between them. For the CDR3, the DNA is TGCGCCAGCAGACCACAGGGCCCTAATGAAAAACTGTTTTTT. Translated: CASRPQGPNEKLFF.

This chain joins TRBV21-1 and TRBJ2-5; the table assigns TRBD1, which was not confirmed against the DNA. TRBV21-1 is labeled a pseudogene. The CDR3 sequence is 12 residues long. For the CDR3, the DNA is TGTGCCAGCAGGGACAGCCAAGAGACCCAGTACTTC. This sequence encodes CASRDSQETQYF.

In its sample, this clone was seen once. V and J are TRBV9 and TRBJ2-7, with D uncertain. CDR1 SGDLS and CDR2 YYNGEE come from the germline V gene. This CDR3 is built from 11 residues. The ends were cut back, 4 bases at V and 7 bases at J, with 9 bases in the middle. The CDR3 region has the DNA TGTGCCAGCAGCCCAGGTGAGGAGCAGTACTTC. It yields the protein CASSPGEEQYF.

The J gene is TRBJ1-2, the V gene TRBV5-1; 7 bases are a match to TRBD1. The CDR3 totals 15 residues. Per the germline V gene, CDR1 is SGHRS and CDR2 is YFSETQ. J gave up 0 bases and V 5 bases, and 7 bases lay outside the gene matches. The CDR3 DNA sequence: TGCGCCAGCAGTAGGACAGGACCGGCTAACTATGGCTACACCTTC. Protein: CASSRTGPANYGYTF.

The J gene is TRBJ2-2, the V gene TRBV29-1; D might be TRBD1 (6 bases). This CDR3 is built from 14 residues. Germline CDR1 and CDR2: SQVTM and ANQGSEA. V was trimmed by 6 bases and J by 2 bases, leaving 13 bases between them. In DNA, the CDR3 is TGCAGCGTAAGCAGGGGATCAAACACCGGGGAGCTGTTTTTT. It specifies CSVSRGSNTGELFF.

The CDR3 sequence is CASSIGTVEQETQYF. DNA of the CDR3: TGTGCCAGCAGCATAGGGACAGTTGAACAAGAGACCCAGTACTTC. The V call is TRBV5-8, the J call TRBJ2-5; 7 bases agree with TRBD1. The J segment lost 2 bases and the V segment lost 4 bases, leaving 8 bases of the junction unmatched. The germline gives CDR1 SGHTS, CDR2 YDEGEE. This CDR3 has 15 residues.

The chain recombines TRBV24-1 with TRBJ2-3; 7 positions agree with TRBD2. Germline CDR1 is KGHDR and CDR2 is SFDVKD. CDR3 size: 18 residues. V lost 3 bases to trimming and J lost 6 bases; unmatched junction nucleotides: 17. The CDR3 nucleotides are TGTGCCACCAGTGATGGGAGACTAGCCGACACAAAGCTGGATACGCAGTATTTT. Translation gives CATSDGRLADTKLDTQYF.

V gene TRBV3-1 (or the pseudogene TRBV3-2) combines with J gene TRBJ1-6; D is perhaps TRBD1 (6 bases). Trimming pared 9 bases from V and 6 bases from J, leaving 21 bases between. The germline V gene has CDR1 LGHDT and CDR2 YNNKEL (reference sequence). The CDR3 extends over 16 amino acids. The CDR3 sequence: CASLNGAGARNSPLHF. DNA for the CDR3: TGTGCCAGTCTAAACGGAGCAGGGGCGCGTAATTCACCCCTCCACTTT.

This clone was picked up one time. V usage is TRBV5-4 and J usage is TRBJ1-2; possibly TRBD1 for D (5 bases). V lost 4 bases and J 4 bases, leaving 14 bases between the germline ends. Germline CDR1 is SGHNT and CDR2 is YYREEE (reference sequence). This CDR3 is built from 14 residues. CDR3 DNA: TGTGCCAGCAGCCCGCTGTCAGGGATCTATGGCTACACCTTC. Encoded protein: CASSPLSGIYGYTF. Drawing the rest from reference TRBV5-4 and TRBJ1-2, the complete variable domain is ETGVTQSPTHLIKTRGQQVTLRCSSQSGHNTVSWYQQALGQGPQFIFQYYREEENGRGNFPPRFSGLQFPNYSSELNVNALELDDSALYLCASSPLSGIYGYTFGSGTRLTVV.

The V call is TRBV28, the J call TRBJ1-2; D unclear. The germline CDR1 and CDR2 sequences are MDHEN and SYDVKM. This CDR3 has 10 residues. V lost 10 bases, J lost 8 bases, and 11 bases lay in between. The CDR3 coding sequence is TGTGCCACCTGGGGAGGCGGCTACACCTTC. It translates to CATWGGGYTF.

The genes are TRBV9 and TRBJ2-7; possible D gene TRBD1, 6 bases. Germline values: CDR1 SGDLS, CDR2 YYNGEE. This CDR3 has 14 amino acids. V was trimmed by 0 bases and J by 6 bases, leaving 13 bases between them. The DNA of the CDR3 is TGTGCCAGCAGCGTAGGGGGGCTCTCTCTCGAGCAGTACTTC. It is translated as CASSVGGLSLEQYF.

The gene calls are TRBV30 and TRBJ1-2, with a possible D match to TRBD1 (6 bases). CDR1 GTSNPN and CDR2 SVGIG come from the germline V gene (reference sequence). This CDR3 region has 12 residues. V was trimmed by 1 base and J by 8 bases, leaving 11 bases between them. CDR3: CAWSGSGDGYTF. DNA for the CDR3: TGTGCCTGGAGTGGTTCAGGGGACGGCTACACCTTC. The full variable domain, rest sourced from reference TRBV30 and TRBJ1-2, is SQTIHQWPATLVQPVGSPLSLECTVEGTSNPNLYWYRQAAGRGLQLLFYSVGIGQISSEVPQNLSASRPQDRQFILSSKKLLLSDSGFYLCAWSGSGDGYTFGSGTRLTVV.

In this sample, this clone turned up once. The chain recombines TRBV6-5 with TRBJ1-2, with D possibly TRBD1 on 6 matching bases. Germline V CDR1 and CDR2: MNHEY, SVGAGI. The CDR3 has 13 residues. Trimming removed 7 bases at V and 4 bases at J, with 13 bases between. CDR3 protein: CASTLRDIYGYTF. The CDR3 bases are TGTGCCAGCACCCTAAGGGACATCTATGGCTACACCTTC.

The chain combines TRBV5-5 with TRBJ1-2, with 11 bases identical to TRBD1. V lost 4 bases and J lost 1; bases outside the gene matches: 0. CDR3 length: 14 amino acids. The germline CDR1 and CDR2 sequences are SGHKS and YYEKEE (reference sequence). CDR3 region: CASSGTGGNYGYTF. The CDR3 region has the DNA TGTGCCAGCAGCGGGACAGGGGGTAACTATGGCTACACCTTC.